The present T cell receptor beta chain was sequenced within a study of T cell responses to AZD1222 COVID-19 vaccine. Profiled with immunoSEQ multiplex PCR; TCRdb holds only in-frame clones, not every one. The table shows roughly 93,000 clones, with approximately 86% occurring only once. CDR3 length: 14 residues. Germline assignment: CDR1 MNHEY and CDR2 SMNVEV (reference sequence). The V and J ends lost 5 bases and 5 bases respectively, with 15 bases between them. The chain carries TRBV27 and TRBJ1-1, with D hard to call. This receptor was identified in an adult in good health. This sample comprised peripheral blood, obtained on day 0 of AZD1222 vaccination. Here the CDR3 reads CASSITATRTEAFF. The CDR3 bases are TGTGCCAGCAGTATAACGGCCACGAGGACTGAAGCTTTCTTT.